Here is one TCR beta chain with its context. The antigen is not known. Its ends do not fully match the called genes, so a read error is possible. This entry comes from a study of response to subunit inactivated influenza vaccine. Study results and limitations: Authors suggested each seasonal flu vaccination may recruit only limited numbers of new T cells.

TCRdb independently ran MiXCR on the RT-PCR reads; one entry per CDR3 protein. The table shows around 490,000 distinct CDR3 sequences, with less than 10% occurring only once. CDR3 length equals 19 residues. Germline assignment: CDR1 DFQATT and CDR2 SNEGSKA (reference sequence). This TCR derives from a man between 50 and 69 years old who received an inactivated influenza vaccine. The sequences come from PBMCs from blood, collected roughly 24 months after vaccination. V and J are TRBV20-1 and TRBJ2-1; D perhaps matches TRBD2 (6 bases). The CDR3 DNA reads TGCAGTGCTAGATCCTCGTCGGGAGTTCTCGGCGGGGCCTACAATGCGCAGTTCTTC. Its translation: CSARSSSGVLGGAYNAQFF.